The rows below give T cell receptor beta chains drawn from one sample of a study of blood T cell repertoires in COVID-19. Assay used: immunoSEQ multiplex PCR; TCRdb lists only in-frame clones, some missing. The repertoire consists of 200,000 to 250,000 clones, with 70% to 90% occurring once and the leading ten covering 7.6%. Specimen: peripheral blood. The source is a woman aged 45-65 years with active or convalescent COVID-19. Both conserved end residues are part of each CDR3. The order of the fields is D gene, clone size, J gene, V gene, CDR3 protein, CDR3 DNA. A D gene is named only where the DNA matches it firmly. Clone sizes are given selectively: once, few, many, or a class where the clone is expanded.

TRBD2,-,TRBJ2-1,TRBV6-5,CASTVPGGSEQFF,TGTGCCAGCACCGTACCGGGGGGTTCTGAGCAGTTCTTC
TRBD2,-,TRBJ2-7,TRBV28,CASSLPGLAGPNYEQYF,TGTGCCAGCAGTTTACCTGGACTAGCGGGACCTAACTACGAGCAGTACTTC
TRBD1,-,TRBJ1-5,TRBV30,CAWRGQEHQPQHF,TGTGCCTGGAGGGGACAGGAGCATCAGCCCCAGCATTTT
-,-,TRBJ1-6,TRBV2,CASSPGGASPLHF,TGTGCCAGCAGTCCCGGAGGGGCTTCACCCCTCCACTTT
-,-,TRBJ1-5,TRBV19,CASSMGGGSQPQHF,TGTGCCAGTAGTATGGGTGGGGGGAGCCAGCCCCAGCATTTT
TRBD1,-,TRBJ1-6,TRBV3-1/TRBV3-2,CASSQGQQGAGSPLHF,TGTGCCAGCAGCCAAGGACAACAGGGGGCAGGATCACCCCTCCACTTT
TRBD1,-,TRBJ2-3,TRBV2,CASKRTGSTDTQYF,TGTGCCAGCAAAAGGACAGGCAGCACAGATACGCAGTATTTT
TRBD2,-,TRBJ2-1,TRBV9,CASSSVSGRSYNEQFF,TGTGCCAGCAGCTCAGTTAGCGGGCGCTCCTACAATGAGCAGTTCTTC
-,-,TRBJ2-1,TRBV24-1,CATSGKTATPLNEQFF,TGTGCCACCAGTGGTAAAACAGCAACCCCTTTGAATGAGCAGTTCTTC
TRBD1,-,TRBJ1-1,TRBV13,CASSSGQGARAFF,TGTGCCAGCAGCTCGGGACAGGGGGCGAGGGCTTTCTTT
-,-,TRBJ1-1,TRBV5-1,CASSQQGPEAFF,TGCGCCAGCAGCCAACAGGGCCCCGAAGCTTTCTTT
TRBD2,-,TRBJ2-5,TRBV5-1,CASSSAGGSEETQYF,TGCGCCAGCAGTTCAGCGGGGGGTAGTGAAGAGACCCAGTACTTC
TRBD2,-,TRBJ2-3,TRBV3-1/TRBV3-2,CASSQGNLAGGSTDTQYF,TGTGCCAGCAGCCAAGGGAATCTAGCGGGAGGAAGCACAGATACGCAGTATTTT
TRBD1,-,TRBJ1-4,TRBV4-1,CASSQEGTGNEKLFF,TGCGCCAGCAGCCAAGAAGGGACAGGGAACGAAAAACTGTTTTTT
TRBD1,-,TRBJ1-1,TRBV2,CASRTGGSTEAFF,TGTGCCAGCAGGACAGGGGGTTCCACTGAAGCTTTCTTT
-,once,TRBJ2-3,TRBV7-3,CASSSLTDTQYF,TGTGCCAGCAGCTCCCTCACAGATACGCAGTATTTT
-,-,TRBJ1-3,TRBV19,CASSAESGNTIYF,TGTGCCAGTAGTGCGGAGTCTGGAAACACCATATATTTT
-,-,TRBJ1-2,TRBV4-1,CASSQDWVLSASRLNYGYTF,TGCGCCAGCAGCCAAGATTGGGTGTTAAGTGCATCAAGACTTAACTATGGCTACACCTTC
-,once,TRBJ2-1,TRBV11-2,CASSILRGAYNEQFF,TGTGCCAGCAGTATTCTCCGGGGGGCATACAATGAGCAGTTCTTC
TRBD1,-,TRBJ1-2,TRBV6-5,CASGTGDYGYTF,TGTGCCAGCGGGACAGGGGACTATGGCTACACCTTC
TRBD1,-,TRBJ2-7,TRBV5-1,CASSFSTPGTGVPGEQYF,TGCGCCAGCAGCTTCTCAACCCCCGGGACAGGGGTCCCCGGCGAGCAGTACTTC
TRBD2,-,TRBJ2-1,TRBV9,CASSVAGGGLGSNEQFF,TGTGCCAGCAGCGTAGCTGGGGGGGGACTAGGGTCCAATGAGCAGTTCTTC
-,-,TRBJ2-5,TRBV7-3,CASSLRGEETQYF,TGTGCCAGCAGCTTACGCGGCGAAGAGACCCAGTACTTC
TRBD1,few,TRBJ1-2,TRBV24-1,CATSDAQGVYGYTF,TGTGCCACCAGTGATGCACAGGGGGTTTATGGCTACACCTTC
TRBD2,-,TRBJ2-7,TRBV7-6,CASRKGLAGGGGEQYF,TGTGCCAGCAGAAAGGGACTAGCGGGAGGGGGCGGCGAGCAGTACTTC
-,-,TRBJ2-1,TRBV3-1/TRBV3-2,CASSQDLGNFYNEQFF,TGTGCCAGCAGCCAAGATCTCGGGAATTTCTACAATGAGCAGTTCTTC
TRBD1,once,TRBJ1-2,TRBV5-1,CASSLDTGTGIGYTF,TGCGCCAGCAGCTTGGATACCGGGACAGGGATTGGCTACACCTTC
-,-,TRBJ2-1,TRBV5-1,CASSYGPWGLRNEQFF,TGCGCCAGCAGCTACGGACCGTGGGGACTGCGCAATGAGCAGTTCTTC
-,once,TRBJ2-4,TRBV27,CASRRGVKNIQYF,TGTGCCAGTCGGAGGGGAGTCAAAAACATTCAGTACTTC
TRBD1,-,TRBJ2-2,TRBV24-1,CATSGQGGTGELFF,TGTGCCACCTCTGGACAGGGGGGCACCGGGGAGCTGTTTTTT
-,-,TRBJ1-4,TRBV4-1,CASSQVAGATNEKLFF,TGCGCCAGCAGCCAAGTTGCCGGGGCAACTAATGAAAAACTGTTTTTT
-,-,TRBJ1-2,TRBV5-5,CASSGGFYGYTF,TGTGCCAGCAGCGGTGGCTTCTATGGCTACACCTTC
TRBD2,-,TRBJ2-1,TRBV19,CASSSGRPANEQFF,TGTGCCAGTAGCAGCGGGAGGCCCGCCAATGAGCAGTTCTTC
-,-,TRBJ2-3,TRBV4-2,CASSQGPATGEDGTDTQYF,TGTGCCAGCAGCCAAGGACCCGCAACAGGGGAGGACGGCACAGATACGCAGTATTTT
TRBD1,once,TRBJ1-2,TRBV24-1,CATSDPGTGNGYTF,TGTGCCACCAGTGACCCCGGGACAGGGAATGGCTACACCTTC
TRBD1,-,TRBJ1-1,TRBV5-1,CASSLGAGGGVTEAFF,TGCGCCAGCAGCTTGGGGGCAGGGGGCGGGGTCACTGAAGCTTTCTTT
TRBD1,-,TRBJ2-1,TRBV15,CATSPQGRQGDEQFF,TGTGCCACCAGCCCACAGGGGCGGCAGGGTGATGAGCAGTTCTTC
-,-,TRBJ2-1,TRBV7-9,CASSLLALQGTGEQFF,TGTGCCAGCAGTTTATTAGCCTTGCAGGGTACAGGTGAGCAGTTCTTC
TRBD1,-,TRBJ1-2,TRBV10-3,CAISATGGADGYTF,TGTGCCATCAGTGCTACAGGGGGCGCGGATGGCTACACCTTC
TRBD1,-,TRBJ2-1,TRBV6-5,CASSYLGQGYEQFF,TGTGCCAGCAGTTACTTGGGACAGGGTTATGAGCAGTTCTTC
TRBD2,-,TRBJ2-2,TRBV5-1,CASSSSGSGTGELFF,TGCGCCAGCAGCTCTAGCGGGAGTGGTACCGGGGAGCTGTTTTTT
-,-,TRBJ1-6,TRBV7-7,CASSLNPGALLHF,TGTGCCAGCAGCTTAAACCCCGGAGCCCTCCTCCACTTT
TRBD1,few,TRBJ1-2,TRBV7-9,CASSLTTGLEGYTF,TGTGCCAGCAGCTTGACGACAGGGTTGGAAGGCTACACCTTC
TRBD1,-,TRBJ2-4,TRBV2,CASCRDRENIQYF,TGTGCCAGCTGCCGGGACAGAGAGAACATTCAGTACTTC
-,few,TRBJ2-2,TRBV5-1,CASSLPSGELFF,TGCGCCAGCAGCTTGCCGAGTGGGGAGCTGTTTTTT
-,once,TRBJ2-4,TRBV4-1,CASSLRRTDRGESIQYF,TGCGCCAGCAGCCTCAGGCGGACGGACAGAGGGGAGAGCATTCAGTACTTC
TRBD1,-,TRBJ1-5,TRBV30,CAYTQGINSNQPQHF,TGTGCCTATACACAGGGGATAAATAGCAATCAGCCCCAGCATTTT
-,-,TRBJ2-1,TRBV7-6,CASSQGATGTTYNEQFF,TGTGCCAGCAGCCAGGGGGCAACCGGGACTACCTACAATGAGCAGTTCTTC
TRBD2,-,TRBJ2-5,TRBV28,CASSLRLAGVETQYF,TGTGCCAGCAGTTTGAGGCTAGCGGGAGTGGAGACCCAGTACTTC
-,few,TRBJ1-5,TRBV3-1/TRBV3-2,CASSQAGNQPQHF,TGTGCCAGCAGCCAAGCTGGCAATCAGCCCCAGCATTTT
-,few,TRBJ1-1,TRBV28,CASSFGQMNTEAFF,TGTGCCAGCAGTTTCGGACAGATGAACACTGAAGCTTTCTTT
-,-,TRBJ1-5,TRBV7-9,CASSLNVGEPQHF,TGTGCCAGCAGCTTAAACGTCGGGGAGCCCCAGCATTTT
-,-,TRBJ1-1,TRBV6-1,CASSEAAWGRTEAFF,TGTGCCAGCAGTGAAGCGGCTTGGGGGAGGACTGAAGCTTTCTTT
TRBD1,-,TRBJ1-5,TRBV24-1,CATSDRTGLSNQPQHF,TGTGCCACCAGTGATCGGACAGGGTTAAGCAATCAGCCCCAGCATTTT
-,few,TRBJ1-2,TRBV6-5,CASSKTPVAYGYTF,TGTGCCAGCAGTAAAACACCTGTGGCCTATGGCTACACCTTC